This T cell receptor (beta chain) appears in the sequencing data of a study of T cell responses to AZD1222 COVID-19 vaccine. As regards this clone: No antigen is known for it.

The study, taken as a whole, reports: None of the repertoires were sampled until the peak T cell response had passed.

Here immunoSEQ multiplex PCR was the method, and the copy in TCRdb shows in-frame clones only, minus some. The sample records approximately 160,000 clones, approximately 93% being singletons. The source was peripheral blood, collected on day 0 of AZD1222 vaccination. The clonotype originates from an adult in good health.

The CDR3 protein is CASSLVLAGSSYEQYF. The CDR3 DNA is TGTGCCAGCAGTTTGGTTCTAGCGGGGTCCTCCTACGAGCAGTACTTC. This chain uses TRBV28 with TRBJ2-7; 9 nucleotides agree with TRBD2. The ends lost 3 bases at V and 0 bases at J; junction bases unmatched: 6. This CDR3 contains 16 residues. Germline CDR1 is MDHEN and CDR2 is SYDVKM. The variable domain in full, completed from reference TRBV28 and TRBJ2-7, reads DVKVTQSSRYLVKRTGEKVFLECVQDMDHENMFWYRQDPGLGLRLIYFSYDVKMKEKGDIPEGYSVSREKKERFSLILESASTNQTSMYLCASSLVLAGSSYEQYFGPGTRLTVT.